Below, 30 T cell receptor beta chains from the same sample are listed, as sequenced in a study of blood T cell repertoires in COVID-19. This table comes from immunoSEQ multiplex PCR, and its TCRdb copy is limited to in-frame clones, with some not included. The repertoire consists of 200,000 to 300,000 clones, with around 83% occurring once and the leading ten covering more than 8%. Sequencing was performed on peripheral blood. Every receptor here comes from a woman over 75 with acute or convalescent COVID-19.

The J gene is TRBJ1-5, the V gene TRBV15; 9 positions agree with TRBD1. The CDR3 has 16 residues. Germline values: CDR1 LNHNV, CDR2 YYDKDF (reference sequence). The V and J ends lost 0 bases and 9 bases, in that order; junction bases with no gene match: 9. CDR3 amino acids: CATSREGTGLLGPQHF. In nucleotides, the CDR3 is TGTGCCACCAGCAGAGAAGGGACAGGGCTTTTGGGGCCCCAGCATTTT.

CDR3 nucleotide sequence: TGTGCCAGCAGCCTAGGGACTAGCGGACTCTCCTACAATGAGCAGTTCTTC. Translation gives CASSLGTSGLSYNEQFF. The chain has TRBV7-9 and TRBJ2-1; 11 positions agree with TRBD2. The CDR3 extends over 17 amino acids. Germline loops: CDR1 SEHNR, CDR2 FQNEAQ (reference sequence). V shed 5 bases and J 0 bases; nucleotides not matched to a gene: 6.

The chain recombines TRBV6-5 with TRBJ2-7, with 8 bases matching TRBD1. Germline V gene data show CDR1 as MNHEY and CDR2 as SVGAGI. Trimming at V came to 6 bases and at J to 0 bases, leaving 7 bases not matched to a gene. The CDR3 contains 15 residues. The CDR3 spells CASSPRDRSSYEQYF. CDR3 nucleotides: TGTGCCAGCAGCCCACGGGACAGGAGCTCCTACGAGCAGTACTTC.

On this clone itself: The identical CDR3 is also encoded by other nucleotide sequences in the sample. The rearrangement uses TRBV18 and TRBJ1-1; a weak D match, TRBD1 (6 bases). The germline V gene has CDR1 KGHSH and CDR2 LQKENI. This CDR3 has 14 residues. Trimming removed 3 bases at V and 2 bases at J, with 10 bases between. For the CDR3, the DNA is TGTGCCAGCTCACCCCCAGGGGCAAACACTGAAGCTTTCTTT. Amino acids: CASSPPGANTEAFF.

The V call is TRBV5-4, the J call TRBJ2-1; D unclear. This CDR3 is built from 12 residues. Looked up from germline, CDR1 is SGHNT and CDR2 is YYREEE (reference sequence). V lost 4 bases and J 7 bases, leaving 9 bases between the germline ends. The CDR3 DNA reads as TGTGCCAGCAGCCTTCTCCAGAATGAGCAGTTCTTC. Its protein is CASSLLQNEQFF.

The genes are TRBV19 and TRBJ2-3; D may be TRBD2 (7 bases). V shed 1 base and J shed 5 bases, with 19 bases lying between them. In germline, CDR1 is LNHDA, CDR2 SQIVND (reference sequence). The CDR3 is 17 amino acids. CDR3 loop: CASSIGGRGARGDTQYF. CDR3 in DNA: TGTGCCAGTAGTATAGGGGGTCGGGGGGCCAGAGGAGATACGCAGTATTTT.

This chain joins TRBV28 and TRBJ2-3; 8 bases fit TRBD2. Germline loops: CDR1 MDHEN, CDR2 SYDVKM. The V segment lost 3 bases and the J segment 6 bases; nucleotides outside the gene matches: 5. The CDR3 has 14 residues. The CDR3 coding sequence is TGTGCCAGCAGTTTCAATGGCGGGAGGGATACGCAGTATTTT. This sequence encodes CASSFNGGRDTQYF. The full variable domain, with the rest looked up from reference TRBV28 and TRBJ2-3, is DVKVTQSSRYLVKRTGEKVFLECVQDMDHENMFWYRQDPGLGLRLIYFSYDVKMKEKGDIPEGYSVSREKKERFSLILESASTNQTSMYLCASSFNGGRDTQYFGPGTRLTVL.

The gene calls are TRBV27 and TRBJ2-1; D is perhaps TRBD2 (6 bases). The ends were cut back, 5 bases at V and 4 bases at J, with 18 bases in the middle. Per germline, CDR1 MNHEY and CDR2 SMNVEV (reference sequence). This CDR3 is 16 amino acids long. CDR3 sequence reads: CASSPYTSLGYNEQFF. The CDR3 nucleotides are TGTGCCAGCAGTCCCTACACTAGCCTGGGGTACAATGAGCAGTTCTTC.

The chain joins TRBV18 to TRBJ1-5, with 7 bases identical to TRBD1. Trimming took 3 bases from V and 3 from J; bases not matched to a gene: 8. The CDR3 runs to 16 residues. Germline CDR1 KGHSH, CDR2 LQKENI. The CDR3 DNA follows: TGTGCCAGCTCACCCCTTGGACAGGACCACAATCAGCCCCAGCATTTT. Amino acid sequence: CASSPLGQDHNQPQHF.

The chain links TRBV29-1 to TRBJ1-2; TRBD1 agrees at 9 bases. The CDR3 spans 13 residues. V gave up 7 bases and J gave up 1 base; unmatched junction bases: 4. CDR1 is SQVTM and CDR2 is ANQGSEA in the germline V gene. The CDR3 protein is CSAGTGNNYGYTF. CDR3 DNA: TGCAGCGCCGGGACAGGGAATAACTATGGCTACACCTTC.

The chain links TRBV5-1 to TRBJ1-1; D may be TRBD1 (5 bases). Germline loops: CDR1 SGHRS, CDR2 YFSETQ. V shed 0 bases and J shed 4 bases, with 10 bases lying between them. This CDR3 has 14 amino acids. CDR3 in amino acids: CASSLGQGVTEAFF. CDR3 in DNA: TGCGCCAGCAGCTTGGGCCAAGGGGTCACTGAAGCTTTCTTT.

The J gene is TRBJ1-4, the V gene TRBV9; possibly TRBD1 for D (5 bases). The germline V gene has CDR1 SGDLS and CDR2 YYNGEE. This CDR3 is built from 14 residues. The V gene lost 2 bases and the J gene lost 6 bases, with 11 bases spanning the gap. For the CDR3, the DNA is TGTGCCAGCAGCGTCGGGGGAAAGGATGAAAAACTGTTTTTT. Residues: CASSVGGKDEKLFF.

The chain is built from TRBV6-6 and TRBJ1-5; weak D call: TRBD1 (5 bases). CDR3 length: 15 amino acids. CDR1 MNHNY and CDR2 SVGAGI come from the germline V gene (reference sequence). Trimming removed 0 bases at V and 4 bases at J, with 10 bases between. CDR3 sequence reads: CASSYSGAGNQPQHF. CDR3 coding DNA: TGTGCCAGCAGTTACTCAGGGGCAGGGAATCAGCCCCAGCATTTT.

The CDR3 region is CASSLYGGTEAFF. The CDR3 DNA sequence: TGCGCCAGCAGCCTGTACGGGGGCACTGAAGCTTTCTTT. The rearrangement links TRBV5-1 to TRBJ1-1, with a possible D match to TRBD1 (5 bases). CDR1 is SGHRS and CDR2 is YFSETQ in the germline V gene. Trimming took 4 bases from V and 4 from J, leaving 11 bases between them. CDR3 length equals 13 residues.

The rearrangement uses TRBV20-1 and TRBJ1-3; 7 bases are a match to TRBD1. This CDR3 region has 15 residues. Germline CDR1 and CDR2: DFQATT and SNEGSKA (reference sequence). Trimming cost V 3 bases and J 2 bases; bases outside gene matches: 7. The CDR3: CSASLNRGPGNTIYF. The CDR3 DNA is TGCAGTGCTAGTTTAAACAGGGGACCTGGAAACACCATATATTTT.

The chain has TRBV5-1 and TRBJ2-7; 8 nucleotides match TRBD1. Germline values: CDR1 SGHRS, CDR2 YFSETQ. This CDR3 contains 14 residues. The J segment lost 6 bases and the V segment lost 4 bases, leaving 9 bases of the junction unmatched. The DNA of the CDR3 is TGCGCCAGCAGCCGGACAGGGAGTATGTCCGAGCAGTACTTC. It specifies CASSRTGSMSEQYF.

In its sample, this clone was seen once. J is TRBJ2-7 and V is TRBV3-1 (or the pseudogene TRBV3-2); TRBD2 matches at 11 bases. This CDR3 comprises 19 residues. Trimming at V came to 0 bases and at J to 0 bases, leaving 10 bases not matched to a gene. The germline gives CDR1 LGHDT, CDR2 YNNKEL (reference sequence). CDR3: CASSQESVRLAGTSYEQYF. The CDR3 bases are TGTGCCAGCAGCCAAGAATCCGTCCGACTAGCGGGGACCTCCTACGAGCAGTACTTC.

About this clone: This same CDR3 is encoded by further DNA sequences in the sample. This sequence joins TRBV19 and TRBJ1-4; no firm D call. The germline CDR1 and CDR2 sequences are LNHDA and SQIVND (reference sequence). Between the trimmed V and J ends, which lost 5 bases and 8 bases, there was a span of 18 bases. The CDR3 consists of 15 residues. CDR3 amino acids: CASSVAEGLLEKLFF. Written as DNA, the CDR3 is TGTGCCAGTAGTGTCGCCGAGGGCTTATTGGAAAAACTGTTTTTT.

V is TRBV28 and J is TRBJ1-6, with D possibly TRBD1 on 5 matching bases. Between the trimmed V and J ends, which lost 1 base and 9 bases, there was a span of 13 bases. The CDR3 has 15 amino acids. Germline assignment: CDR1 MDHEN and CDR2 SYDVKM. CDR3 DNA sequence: TGTGCCAGCAGTTTATCACGGGGGTCCAGTTCACCCCTCCACTTT. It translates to CASSLSRGSSSPLHF.

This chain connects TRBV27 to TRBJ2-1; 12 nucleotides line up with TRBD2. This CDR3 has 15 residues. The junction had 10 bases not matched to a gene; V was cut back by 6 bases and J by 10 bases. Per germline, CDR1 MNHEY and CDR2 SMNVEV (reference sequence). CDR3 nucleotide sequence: TGTGCCAGCAGCCTAGCGGGGGGGCCTCAGATAGAGCAGTTCTTC. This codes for CASSLAGGPQIEQFF.

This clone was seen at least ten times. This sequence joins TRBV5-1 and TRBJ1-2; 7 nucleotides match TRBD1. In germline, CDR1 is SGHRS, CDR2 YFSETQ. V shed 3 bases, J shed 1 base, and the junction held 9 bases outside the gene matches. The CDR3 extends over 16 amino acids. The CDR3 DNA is TGCGCCAGCAGCTCGGGAGACAGGGAAATTAACTATGGCTACACCTTC. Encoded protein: CASSSGDREINYGYTF. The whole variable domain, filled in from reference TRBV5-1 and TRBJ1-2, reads KAGVTQTPRYLIKTRGQQVTLSCSPISGHRSVSWYQQTPGQGLQFLFEYFSETQRNKGNFPGRFSGRQFSNSRSEMNVSTLELGDSALYLCASSSGDREINYGYTFGSGTRLTVV.

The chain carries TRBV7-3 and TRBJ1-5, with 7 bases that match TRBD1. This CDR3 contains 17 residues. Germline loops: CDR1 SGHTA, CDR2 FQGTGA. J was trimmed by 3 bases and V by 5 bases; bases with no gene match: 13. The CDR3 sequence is CASSPPAGTDFNQPQHF. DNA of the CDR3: TGTGCCAGCAGCCCCCCTGCCGGGACAGACTTCAATCAGCCCCAGCATTTT.

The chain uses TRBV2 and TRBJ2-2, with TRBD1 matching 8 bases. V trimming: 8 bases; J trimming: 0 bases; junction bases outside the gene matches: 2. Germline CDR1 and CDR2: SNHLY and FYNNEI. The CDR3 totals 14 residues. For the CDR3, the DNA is TGTGCCAGCCAGGACAGGGCGAACACCGGGGAGCTGTTTTTT. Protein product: CASQDRANTGELFF. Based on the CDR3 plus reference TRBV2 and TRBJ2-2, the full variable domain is EPEVTQTPSHQVTQMGQEVILRCVPISNHLYFYWYRQILGQKVEFLVSFYNNEISEKSEIFDDQFSVERPDGSNFTLKIRSTKLEDSAMYFCASQDRANTGELFFGEGSRLTVL.

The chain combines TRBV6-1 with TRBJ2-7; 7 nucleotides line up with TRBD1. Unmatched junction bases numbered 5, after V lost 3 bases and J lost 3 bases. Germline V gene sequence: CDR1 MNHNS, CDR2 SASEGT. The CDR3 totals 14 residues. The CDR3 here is CASSEDRLLYEQYF. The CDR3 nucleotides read TGTGCCAGCAGTGAGGACAGGTTACTCTACGAGCAGTACTTC.

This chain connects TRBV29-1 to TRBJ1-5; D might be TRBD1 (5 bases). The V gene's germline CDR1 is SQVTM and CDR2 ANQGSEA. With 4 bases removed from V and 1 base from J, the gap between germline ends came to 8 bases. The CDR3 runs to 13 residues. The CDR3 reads CSVAQGSNQPQHF. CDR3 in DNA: TGCAGCGTTGCCCAGGGCAGCAATCAGCCCCAGCATTTT. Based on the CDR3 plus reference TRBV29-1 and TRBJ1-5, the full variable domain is SAVISQKPSRDICQRGTSLTIQCQVDSQVTMMFWYRQQPGQSLTLIATANQGSEATYESGFVIDKFPISRPNLTFSTLTVSNMSPEDSSIYLCSVAQGSNQPQHFGDGTRLSIL.

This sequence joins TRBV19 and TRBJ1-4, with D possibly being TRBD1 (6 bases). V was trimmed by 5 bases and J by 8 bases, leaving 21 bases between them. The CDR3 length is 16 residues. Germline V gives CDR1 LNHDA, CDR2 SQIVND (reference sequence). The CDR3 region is CASSRGTSQGSEKLFF. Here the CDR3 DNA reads TGTGCCAGTAGTCGAGGGACATCCCAAGGGTCCGAAAAACTGTTTTTT.

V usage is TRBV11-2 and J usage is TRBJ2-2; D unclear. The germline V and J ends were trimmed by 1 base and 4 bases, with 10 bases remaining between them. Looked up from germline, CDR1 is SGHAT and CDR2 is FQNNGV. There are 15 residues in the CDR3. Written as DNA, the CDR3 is TGTGCCAGCAGCTTAGCTATGCACTCCACCGGGGAGCTGTTTTTT. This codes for CASSLAMHSTGELFF.

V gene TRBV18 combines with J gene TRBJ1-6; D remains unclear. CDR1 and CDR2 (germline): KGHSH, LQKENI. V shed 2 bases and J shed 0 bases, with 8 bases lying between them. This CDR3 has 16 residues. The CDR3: CASSPVSGSYNSPLHF. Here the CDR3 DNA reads TGTGCCAGCTCACCAGTGTCAGGCTCCTATAATTCACCCCTCCACTTT.

CDR3 nucleotides: TGTGCCTGGTACGCGGGTTTTAACTATGGCTACACCTTC. Translating gives CAWYAGFNYGYTF. The chain carries TRBV30 and TRBJ1-2; D is unclear. The ends were cut back, 5 bases at V and 1 base at J, with 11 bases in the middle. The CDR3 has 13 amino acids. In germline, CDR1 is GTSNPN, CDR2 SVGIG (reference sequence).

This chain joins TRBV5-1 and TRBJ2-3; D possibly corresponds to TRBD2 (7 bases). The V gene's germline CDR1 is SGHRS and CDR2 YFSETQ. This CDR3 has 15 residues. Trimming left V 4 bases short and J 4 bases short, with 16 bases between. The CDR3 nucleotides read TGCGCCAGCAGCACCGCGGGGGCCCTCTCAGATACGCAGTATTTT. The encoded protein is CASSTAGALSDTQYF.